This TCR beta chain is drawn from a study of shared clonotypes between healthy human individuals. Authors' methods: ImmunoSEQ output held junction-only sequences without quality scores, so filtering differed. Repertoires were generated with immunoSEQ multiplex PCR, while TCRdb's copy carries only in-frame clones and drops some. The V and J calls and clone size were taken over from that table, and D and trimming were inferred from the DNA. The table lists hundreds of thousands of clones, roughly 80% of them singletons. V gave up 0 bases and J gave up 3 bases, with 13 bases separating them. Looked up from germline, CDR1 is SGHKS and CDR2 is YYEKEE (reference sequence). The CDR3 is 15 residues long. This clone was seen ten or more times.

The chain uses TRBV5-5 and TRBJ2-7; D is perhaps TRBD2 (5 bases). This receptor was obtained from a woman aged 40 to 50 in good health. Some clones in this sample may be carry-over from other donors' samples. Sequenced sample: PBMCs. This chain's CDR3 is CASSLALQLGYEQYF. CDR3 DNA sequence: TGTGCCAGCAGCTTGGCCCTTCAACTAGGCTACGAGCAGTACTTC.